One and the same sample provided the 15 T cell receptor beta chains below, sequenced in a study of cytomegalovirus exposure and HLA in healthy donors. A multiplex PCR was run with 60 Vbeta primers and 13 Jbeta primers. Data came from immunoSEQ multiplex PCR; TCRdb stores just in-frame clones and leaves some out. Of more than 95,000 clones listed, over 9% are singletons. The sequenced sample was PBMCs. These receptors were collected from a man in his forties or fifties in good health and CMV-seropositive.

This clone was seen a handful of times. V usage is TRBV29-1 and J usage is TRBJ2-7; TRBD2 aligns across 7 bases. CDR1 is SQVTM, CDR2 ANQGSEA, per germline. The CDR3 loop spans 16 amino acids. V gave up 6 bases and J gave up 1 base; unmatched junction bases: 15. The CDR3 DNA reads TGCAGCGTCGCTGGGGCGGGAGTCGTGGGGTCCTACGAGCAGTACTTC. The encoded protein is CSVAGAGVVGSYEQYF.

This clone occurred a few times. Here the CDR3 DNA reads TGTGCCAGCAGTCAACAGGGTATCGGAGAAAAACTGTTTTTT. Its protein is CASSQQGIGEKLFF. The rearrangement joins TRBV2 to TRBJ1-4, with D possibly TRBD1 on 6 matching bases. The CDR3 runs to 14 residues. Germline CDR1 reads SNHLY; CDR2 reads FYNNEI. The V end lost 5 bases, the J end lost 8 bases, and 15 bases lay between the germline ends.

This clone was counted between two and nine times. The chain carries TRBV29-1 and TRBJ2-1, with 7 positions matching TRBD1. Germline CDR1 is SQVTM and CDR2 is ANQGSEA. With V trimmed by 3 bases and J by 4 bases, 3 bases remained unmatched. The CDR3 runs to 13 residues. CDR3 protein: CSVESGGYNEQFF. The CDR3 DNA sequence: TGCAGCGTTGAGTCAGGGGGTTACAATGAGCAGTTCTTC.

Written as DNA, the CDR3 is TGTGCCAGCAGCTGGGGGGGTCCTCAAGAGACCCAGTACTTC. This translates into CASSWGGPQETQYF. The chain is built from TRBV11-2 and TRBJ2-5; 7 nucleotides line up with TRBD2. V was pared by 4 bases and J by 2 bases, with 4 bases of the junction left unmatched. CDR1 and CDR2 (germline): SGHAT, FQNNGV. This CDR3 is 14 amino acids long.

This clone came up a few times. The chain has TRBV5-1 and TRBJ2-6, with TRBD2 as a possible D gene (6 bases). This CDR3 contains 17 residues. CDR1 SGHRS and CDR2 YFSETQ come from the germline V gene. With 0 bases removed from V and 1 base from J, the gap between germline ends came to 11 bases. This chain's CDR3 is CASSLAGATSGANVLTF. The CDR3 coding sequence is TGCGCCAGCAGCTTGGCGGGAGCGACTTCTGGGGCCAACGTCCTGACTTTC.

CDR3 sequence (DNA): TGTGCCAGCAACGGACAGGGTGTAGATGAGCAGTTCTTC. This gives the protein CASNGQGVDEQFF. The chain employs TRBV2 and TRBJ2-1; 8 bases match TRBD1. In germline, CDR1 is SNHLY, CDR2 FYNNEI. The CDR3 extends over 13 amino acids. V gave up 7 bases and J gave up 8 bases; unmatched junction bases: 7.

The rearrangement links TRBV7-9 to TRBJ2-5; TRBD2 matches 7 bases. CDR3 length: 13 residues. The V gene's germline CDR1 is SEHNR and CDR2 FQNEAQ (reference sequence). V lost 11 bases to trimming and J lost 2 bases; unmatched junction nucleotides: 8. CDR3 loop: CAGLASGQETQYF. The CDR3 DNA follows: TGTGCCGGGTTAGCTAGCGGACAAGAGACCCAGTACTTC. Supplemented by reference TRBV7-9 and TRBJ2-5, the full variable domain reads DTGVSQNPRHKITKRGQNVTFRCDPISEHNRLYWYRQTLGQGPEFLTYFQNEAQLEKSRLLSDRFSAERPKGSFSTLEIQRTEQGDSAMYLCAGLASGQETQYFGPGTRLLVL.

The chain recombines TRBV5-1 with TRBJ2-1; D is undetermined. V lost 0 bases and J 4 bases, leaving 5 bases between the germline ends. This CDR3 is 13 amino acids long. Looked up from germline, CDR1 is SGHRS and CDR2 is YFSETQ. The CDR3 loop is CASSLDGYNEQFF. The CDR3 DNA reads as TGCGCCAGCAGCTTGGACGGGTACAATGAGCAGTTCTTC.

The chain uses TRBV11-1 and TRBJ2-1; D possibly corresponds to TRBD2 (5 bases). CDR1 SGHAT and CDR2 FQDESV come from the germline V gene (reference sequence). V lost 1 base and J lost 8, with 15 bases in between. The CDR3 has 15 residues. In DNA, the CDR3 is TGTGCCAGCAGCTTAGAGCGGCTAGCAGGCGATGAGCAGTTCTTC. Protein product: CASSLERLAGDEQFF.

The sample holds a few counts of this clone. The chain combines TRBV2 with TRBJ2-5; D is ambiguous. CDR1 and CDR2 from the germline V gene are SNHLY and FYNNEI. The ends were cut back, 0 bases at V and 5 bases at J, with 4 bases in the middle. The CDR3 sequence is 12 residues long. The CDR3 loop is CASSEARETQYF. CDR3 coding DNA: TGTGCCAGCAGTGAAGCGCGGGAGACCCAGTACTTC.

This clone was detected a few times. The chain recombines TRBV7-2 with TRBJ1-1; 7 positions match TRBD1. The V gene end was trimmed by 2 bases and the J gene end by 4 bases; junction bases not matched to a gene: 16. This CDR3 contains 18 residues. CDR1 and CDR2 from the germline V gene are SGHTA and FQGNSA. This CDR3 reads CASSLRLSTGAVGTEAFF. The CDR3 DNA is TGTGCCAGCAGCTTAAGGTTGAGTACAGGGGCGGTTGGCACTGAAGCTTTCTTT.

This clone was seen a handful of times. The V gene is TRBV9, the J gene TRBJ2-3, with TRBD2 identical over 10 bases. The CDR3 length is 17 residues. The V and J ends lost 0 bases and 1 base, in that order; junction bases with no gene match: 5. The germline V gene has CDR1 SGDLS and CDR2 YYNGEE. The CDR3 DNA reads TGTGCCAGCAGCGTAGCCCTAGCGGGAGTCGGCACAGATACGCAGTATTTT. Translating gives CASSVALAGVGTDTQYF.

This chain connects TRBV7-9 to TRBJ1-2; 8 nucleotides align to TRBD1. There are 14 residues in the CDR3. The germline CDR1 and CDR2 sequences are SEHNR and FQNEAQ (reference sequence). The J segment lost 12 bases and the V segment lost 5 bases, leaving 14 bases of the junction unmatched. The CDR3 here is CASSAGTGNAWNTF. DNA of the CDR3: TGTGCCAGCAGCGCAGGGACAGGAAATGCTTGGAACACCTTC. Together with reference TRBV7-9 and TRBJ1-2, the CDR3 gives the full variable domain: DTGVSQNPRHKITKRGQNVTFRCDPISEHNRLYWYRQTLGQGPEFLTYFQNEAQLEKSRLLSDRFSAERPKGSFSTLEIQRTEQGDSAMYLCASSAGTGNAWNTFGSGTRLTVV.

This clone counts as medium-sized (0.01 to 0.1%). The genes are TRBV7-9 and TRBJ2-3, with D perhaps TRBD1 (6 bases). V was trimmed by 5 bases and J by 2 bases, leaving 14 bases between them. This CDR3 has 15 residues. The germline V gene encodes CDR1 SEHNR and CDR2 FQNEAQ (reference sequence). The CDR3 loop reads CASSASEGHTDTQYF. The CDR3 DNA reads TGTGCCAGCAGCGCCTCTGAGGGACACACAGATACGCAGTATTTT.

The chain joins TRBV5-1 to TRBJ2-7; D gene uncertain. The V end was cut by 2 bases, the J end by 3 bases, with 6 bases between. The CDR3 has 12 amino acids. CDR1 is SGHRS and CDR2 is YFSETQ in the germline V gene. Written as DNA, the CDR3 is TGCGCCAGCAGCTTAGGAGACTACGAGCAGTACTTC. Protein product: CASSLGDYEQYF.